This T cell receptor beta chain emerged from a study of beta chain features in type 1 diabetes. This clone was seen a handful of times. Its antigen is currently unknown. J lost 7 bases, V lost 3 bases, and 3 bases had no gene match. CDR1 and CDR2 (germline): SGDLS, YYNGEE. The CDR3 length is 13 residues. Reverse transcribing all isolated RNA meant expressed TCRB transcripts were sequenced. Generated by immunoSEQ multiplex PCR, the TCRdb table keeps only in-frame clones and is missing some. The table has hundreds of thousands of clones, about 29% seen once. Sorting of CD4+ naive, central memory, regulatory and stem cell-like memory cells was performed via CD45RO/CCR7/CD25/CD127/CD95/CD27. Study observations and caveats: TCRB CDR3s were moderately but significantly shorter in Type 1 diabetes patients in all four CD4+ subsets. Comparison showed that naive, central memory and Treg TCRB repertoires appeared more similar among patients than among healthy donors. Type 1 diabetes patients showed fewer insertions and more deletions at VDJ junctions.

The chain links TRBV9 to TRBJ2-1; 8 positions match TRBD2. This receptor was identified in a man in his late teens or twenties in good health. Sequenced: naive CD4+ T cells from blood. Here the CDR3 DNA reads TGTGCCAGCAGCGAAGCGGGAGCAAATGAGCAGTTCTTC. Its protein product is CASSEAGANEQFF.